The 15 T cell receptor beta chains listed next were all sequenced from one sample in a study of T cell repertoires in cytomegalovirus infection. For these receptors, no antigen is known. A single record per CDR3 protein comes from TCRdb applying MiXCR to the reads. Of fewer than 950,000 distinct CDR3 sequences in the sample, approximately 29% were seen once. The input for sequencing was cultured CD8+ T cells from PBMCs, taken from culture after CMV antigen stimulation. Source of these receptors: a human donor in good health (CMV status not recorded). Some clones in this sample may be carry-over from other donors' samples.

The chain couples TRBV5-1 to TRBJ1-3; D is possibly TRBD1 (5 bases). The germline CDR1 and CDR2 sequences are SGHRS and YFSETQ. V lost 2 bases and J lost 4, with 22 bases in between. The CDR3 is 18 residues long. The CDR3 is CASSLSGTDYYGGNTIYF. The CDR3 nucleotides are TGCGCCAGCAGCTTATCCGGGACGGACTATTACGGAGGAAACACCATATATTTT.

This chain's CDR3 is CASSPLRGGNTEAFF. The DNA for the CDR3 is TGTGCCAGCAGCCCTCTTAGGGGAGGGAACACTGAAGCTTTCTTT. The gene calls are TRBV27 and TRBJ1-1; the D gene is possibly TRBD1 (5 bases). Trimming left V 6 bases short and J 1 base short, with 15 bases between. The CDR3 length is 15 residues. Germline V CDR1 and CDR2: MNHEY, SMNVEV (reference sequence).

The chain combines TRBV15 with TRBJ1-4, with 9 nucleotides matching TRBD1. Germline V gene sequence: CDR1 LNHNV, CDR2 YYDKDF (reference sequence). V lost 4 bases to trimming and J lost 8 bases; unmatched junction nucleotides: 11. The CDR3 sequence is 16 residues long. The CDR3 DNA reads TGTGCCACCAGCAATTCCGGACAGGGGATTTTCGAAAAACTGTTTTTT. Translated: CATSNSGQGIFEKLFF.

Concerning this clonotype: A much larger clone is a single base away; this may be a read error. The rearrangement joins TRBV5-6 to TRBJ2-1; 13 bases are a match to TRBD2. This CDR3 has 16 amino acids. Germline CDR1 is SGHDT and CDR2 is YYEEEE. Unmatched junction bases numbered 3, after V lost 4 bases and J lost 2 bases. The CDR3: CASSQGLAGTYNEQFF. Written as DNA, the CDR3 is TGTGCCAGCAGCCAGGGACTAGCGGGGACCTACAATGAGCAGTTCTTC.

This clonotype occurred many times. The chain is built from TRBV2 and TRBJ1-2; no clear D. Looked up from germline, CDR1 is SNHLY and CDR2 is FYNNEI. The length of the CDR3 is 12 residues. Trimming pared 6 bases from V and 10 bases from J, leaving 15 bases between. CDR3 loop: CASRNEEPTYTF. For the CDR3, the DNA is TGTGCCAGCAGGAACGAAGAACCCACCTACACCTTC.

This clonotype was detected a few times. This chain links TRBV6-2 or TRBV6-3 with TRBJ2-7; D tentatively reads TRBD1 or TRBD2 (5 bases each). The length of the CDR3 is 13 residues. CDR1 is MNHEY and CDR2 is SVGEGT in the germline V gene. The ends were cut back, 6 bases at V and 5 bases at J, with 14 bases in the middle. Here the CDR3 DNA reads TGTGCCAGCAGCGAGTACCGGGACGACGAGCAGTACGTC. Amino acid sequence: CASSEYRDDEQYV.

This clonotype was observed many times. The chain joins TRBV4-1 to TRBJ1-6, with D unclear. V lost 1 base, J lost 10 bases, and 14 bases lay in between. From germline, CDR1 is MGHRA and CDR2 YSYEKL. The CDR3 consists of 15 residues. The CDR3 nucleotides read TGCGCCAGCAGCCAAGGTTTAGGGAACGGCTCACCCCTCCACTTT. It specifies CASSQGLGNGSPLHF.

The V gene is TRBV4-1, the J gene TRBJ1-6; 7 positions agree with TRBD1. The CDR3 length is 17 residues. Germline CDR1 MGHRA, CDR2 YSYEKL. The ends lost 3 bases at V and 6 bases at J; junction bases unmatched: 11. This CDR3 is CASSQAIPGQRNSPLHF. DNA for the CDR3: TGCGCCAGCAGCCAGGCAATCCCGGGACAGCGTAATTCACCCCTCCACTTT.

This clonotype was seen only a few times. In DNA form, the CDR3 reads TGTGCCAGCAGTTTTTGGGGGCCCCAAGAGACCCAGTACTTC. This codes for CASSFWGPQETQYF. The chain uses TRBV27 and TRBJ2-5, with a possible D match to TRBD1 (6 bases). CDR1 is MNHEY and CDR2 is SMNVEV in the germline V gene (reference sequence). The ends were cut back, 3 bases at V and 1 base at J, with 9 bases in the middle. The CDR3 covers 14 residues.

The chain couples TRBV19 to TRBJ1-2, with no clear D. This CDR3 is 15 amino acids long. CDR1 LNHDA and CDR2 SQIVND come from the germline V gene (reference sequence). V shed 4 bases and J shed 0 bases, with 12 bases lying between them. CDR3 loop: CASSTQTITNYGYTF. For the CDR3, the DNA is TGTGCCAGTAGTACTCAGACAATAACTAACTATGGCTACACCTTC.

The V gene is TRBV19, the J gene TRBJ2-3; weak D call: TRBD2 (6 bases). The CDR3 covers 14 residues. Per the germline V gene, CDR1 is LNHDA and CDR2 is SQIVND (reference sequence). V dropped 10 bases and J dropped 2 bases, with 16 bases sitting between them. Written as DNA, the CDR3 is TGTGCCACTATTGGAGCGGGCTACACAGATACGCAGTATTTT. Protein: CATIGAGYTDTQYF.

A few counts support this clonotype. The chain couples TRBV12-5 to TRBJ2-3; D remains ambiguous. CDR3 size: 12 residues. Trimming removed 1 base from V and 7 bases from J, with 6 bases in between. CDR1 and CDR2 (germline): LGHNT, FRNRAP. CDR3 sequence reads: CASGLGENTQYF. The CDR3, as DNA: TGTGCTAGTGGTTTGGGGGAAAATACGCAGTATTTT. Complete variable domain (other parts from reference TRBV12-5 and TRBJ2-3): DARVTQTPRHKVTEMGQEVTMRCQPILGHNTVFWYRQTMMQGLELLAYFRNRAPLDDSGMPKDRFSAEMPDATLATLKIQPSEPRDSAVYFCASGLGENTQYFGPGTRLTVL.

The genes are TRBV12-3 or TRBV12-4 and TRBJ1-1; no clear D gene. V was pared by 7 bases and J by 1 base, with 13 bases between. The CDR3 is 14 amino acids. This CDR3 reads CASTAPDANTEAFF. For the CDR3, the DNA is TGTGCCAGCACCGCCCCGGATGCGAACACTGAAGCTTTCTTT.

The CDR3: CASSTSSYTYNEQFF. The CDR3, as DNA: TGTGCCAGTAGCACCTCTAGCTACACCTACAATGAGCAGTTCTTC. The chain recombines TRBV19 with TRBJ2-1, with D possibly TRBD2 on 5 matching bases. Trimming removed 6 bases from V and 2 bases from J, with 14 bases in between. From germline, CDR1 is LNHDA and CDR2 SQIVND (reference sequence). CDR3 length: 15 residues.

The genes are TRBV29-1 and TRBJ1-1; D is unclear. The CDR3 loop spans 13 amino acids. The V end lost 7 bases, the J end lost 1 base, and 13 bases lay between the germline ends. Germline values: CDR1 SQVTM, CDR2 ANQGSEA. The CDR3 loop reads CSAGPKTNTEAFF. For the CDR3, the DNA is TGCAGCGCTGGACCGAAAACGAACACTGAAGCTTTCTTT.